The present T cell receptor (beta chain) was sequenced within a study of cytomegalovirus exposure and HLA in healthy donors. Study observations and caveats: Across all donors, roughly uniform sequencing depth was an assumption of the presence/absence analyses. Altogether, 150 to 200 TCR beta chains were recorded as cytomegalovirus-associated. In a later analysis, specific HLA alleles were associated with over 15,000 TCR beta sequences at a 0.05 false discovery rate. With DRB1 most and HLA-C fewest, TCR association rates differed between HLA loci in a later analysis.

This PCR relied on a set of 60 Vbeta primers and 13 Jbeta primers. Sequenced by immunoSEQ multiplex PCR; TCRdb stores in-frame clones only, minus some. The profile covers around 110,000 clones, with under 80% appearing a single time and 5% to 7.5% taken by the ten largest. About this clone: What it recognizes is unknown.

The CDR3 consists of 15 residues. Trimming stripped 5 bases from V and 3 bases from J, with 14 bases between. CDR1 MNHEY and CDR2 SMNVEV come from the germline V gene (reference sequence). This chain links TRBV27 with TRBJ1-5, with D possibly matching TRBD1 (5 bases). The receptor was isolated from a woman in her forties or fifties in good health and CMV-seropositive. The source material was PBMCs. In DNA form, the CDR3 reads TGTGCCAGCAGTCGACTGGGGGGGGTCAATCAGCCCCAGCATTTT. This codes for CASSRLGGVNQPQHF.